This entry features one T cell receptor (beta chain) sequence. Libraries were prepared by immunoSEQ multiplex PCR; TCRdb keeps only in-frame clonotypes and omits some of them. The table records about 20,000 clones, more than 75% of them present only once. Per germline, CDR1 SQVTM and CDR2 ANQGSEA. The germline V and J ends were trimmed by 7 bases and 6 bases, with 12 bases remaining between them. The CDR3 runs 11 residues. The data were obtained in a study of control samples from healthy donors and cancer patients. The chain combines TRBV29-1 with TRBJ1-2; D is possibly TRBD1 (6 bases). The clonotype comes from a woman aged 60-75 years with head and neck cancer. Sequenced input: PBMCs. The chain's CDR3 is CSGGQSDGYTF. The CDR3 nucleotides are TGCAGCGGTGGACAGTCTGATGGCTACACCTTC.